This TCR beta chain was captured in a study of cytomegalovirus exposure and HLA in healthy donors. The study, taken as a whole, reports: In a later analysis, at a false discovery rate of 0.05, some 15,000 TCR beta sequences were associated with HLA alleles. CMV serostatus was the only immune exposure information that was available.

This CDR3 is built from 12 residues. The germline gives CDR1 SNHLY, CDR2 FYNNEI. The ends were cut back, 7 bases at V and 4 bases at J, with 10 bases in the middle. About this clone: The antigen is not known.

Researchers ran the PCR with 60 Vbeta and 13 Jbeta primers. Using immunoSEQ multiplex PCR, the repertoire was profiled, and TCRdb retains in-frame clones only, with some absent. The sample records under 200,000 clones, around 80% being singletons. Input material: PBMCs. The source is a woman aged 25-40 years in good health and CMV-seropositive. This rearrangement joins TRBV2 to TRBJ1-1; D is perhaps TRBD1 (6 bases). The CDR3 sequence is CASTQGITEAFF. The CDR3 DNA sequence: TGTGCCAGCACTCAGGGGATCACTGAAGCTTTCTTT.